This T cell receptor (beta chain) was recovered during a study of beta chain features in type 1 diabetes. Regarding the study as a whole: Within each of all four CD4+ subsets, Type 1 diabetes patients had TCRB CDR3s that were moderately but significantly shorter.

This clone was recorded a few times. Its matching antigen is unknown. Expressed TCRB transcripts were sequenced after all isolated RNA was converted to cDNA. The repertoire was sequenced with immunoSEQ multiplex PCR; TCRdb's copy has only in-frame clones and lacks some. This repertoire shows 640,000 or so clones, around 15% found once; its top ten account for 0.022%. In germline, CDR1 is SNHLY, CDR2 FYNNEI. V lost 0 bases to trimming and J lost 7 bases, with 12 bases between them. The length of the CDR3 is 14 residues. Sequenced input: naive CD4+ T cells from blood. This chain links TRBV2 with TRBJ2-5, with D perhaps being TRBD1 or TRBD2 (6 bases each). The sequence was obtained from a man aged 18-30 years with type 1 diabetes. This CDR3 reads CASSEAPGAGTQYF. The CDR3 bases are TGTGCCAGCAGTGAAGCCCCGGGGGCGGGGACCCAGTACTTC.